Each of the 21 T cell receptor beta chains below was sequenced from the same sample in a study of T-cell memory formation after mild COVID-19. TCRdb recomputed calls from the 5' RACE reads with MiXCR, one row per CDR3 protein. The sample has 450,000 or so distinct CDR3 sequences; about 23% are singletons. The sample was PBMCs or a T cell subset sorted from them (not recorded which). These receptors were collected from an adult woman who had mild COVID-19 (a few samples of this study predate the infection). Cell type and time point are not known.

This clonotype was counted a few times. CDR3 region: CASSLGPGLAGGRQETQYF. The CDR3 nucleotides read TGTGCCAGCAGCTTGGGTCCGGGACTAGCGGGAGGAAGGCAAGAGACCCAGTACTTC. The chain recombines TRBV5-6 with TRBJ2-5, with TRBD2 matching 15 bases. This CDR3 comprises 19 residues. J lost 2 bases, V lost 0 bases, and 8 bases had no gene match. CDR1 is SGHDT and CDR2 is YYEEEE in the germline V gene.

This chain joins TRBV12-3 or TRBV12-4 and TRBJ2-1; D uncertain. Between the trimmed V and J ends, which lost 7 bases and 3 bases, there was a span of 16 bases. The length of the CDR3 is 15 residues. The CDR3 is CASTFSGIFYNEQFF. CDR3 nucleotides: TGTGCCAGCACCTTCTCGGGCATTTTCTACAATGAGCAGTTCTTC.

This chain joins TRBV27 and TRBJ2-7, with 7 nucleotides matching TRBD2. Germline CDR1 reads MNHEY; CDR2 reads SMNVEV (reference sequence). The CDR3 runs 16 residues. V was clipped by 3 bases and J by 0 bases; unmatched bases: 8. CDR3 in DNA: TGTGCCAGCAGTTTCCATGCGGGGGTACTCTCCTACGAGCAGTACTTC. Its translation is CASSFHAGVLSYEQYF.

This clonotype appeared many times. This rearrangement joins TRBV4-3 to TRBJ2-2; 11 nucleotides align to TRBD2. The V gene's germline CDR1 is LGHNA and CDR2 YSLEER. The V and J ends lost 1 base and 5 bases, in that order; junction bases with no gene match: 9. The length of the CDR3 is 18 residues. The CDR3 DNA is TGCGCCAGCAGCCAAGGGATACTAGCGGGAGTCGGAACCGGGGAGCTGTTTTTT. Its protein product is CASSQGILAGVGTGELFF.

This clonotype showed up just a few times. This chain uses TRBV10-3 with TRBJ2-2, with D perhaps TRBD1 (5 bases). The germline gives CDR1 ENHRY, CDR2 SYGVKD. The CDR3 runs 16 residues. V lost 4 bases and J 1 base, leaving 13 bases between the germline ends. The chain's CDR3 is CAISAPQALNTGELFF. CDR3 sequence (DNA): TGTGCCATCAGTGCCCCACAGGCCCTGAACACCGGGGAGCTGTTTTTT.

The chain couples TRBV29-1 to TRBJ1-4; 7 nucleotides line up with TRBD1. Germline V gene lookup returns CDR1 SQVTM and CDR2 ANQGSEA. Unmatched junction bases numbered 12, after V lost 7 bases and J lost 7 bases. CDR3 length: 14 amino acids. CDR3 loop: CSARGHGTAEKLFF. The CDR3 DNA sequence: TGCAGCGCCCGCGGGCACGGGACAGCTGAAAAACTGTTTTTT.

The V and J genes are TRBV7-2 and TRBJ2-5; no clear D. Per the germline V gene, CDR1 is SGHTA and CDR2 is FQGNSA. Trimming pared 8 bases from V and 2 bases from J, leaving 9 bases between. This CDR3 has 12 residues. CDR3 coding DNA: TGTGCCAGCGGTCAACCGCAAGAGACCCAGTACTTC. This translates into CASGQPQETQYF.

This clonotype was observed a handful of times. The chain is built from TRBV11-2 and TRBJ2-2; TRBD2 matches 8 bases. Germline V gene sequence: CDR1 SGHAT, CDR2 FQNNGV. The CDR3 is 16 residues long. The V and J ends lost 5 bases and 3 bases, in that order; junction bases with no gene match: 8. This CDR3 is CASSPIAGKYTGELFF. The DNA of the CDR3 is TGTGCCAGCAGCCCGATAGCGGGGAAGTACACCGGGGAGCTGTTTTTT.

The CDR3: CAWRSVGRTEQYF. CDR3 DNA sequence: TGTGCCTGGAGATCGGTCGGTAGAACCGAGCAGTACTTC. The genes are TRBV30 and TRBJ2-7; D unresolved. The CDR3 is made up of 13 amino acids. The germline CDR1 and CDR2 sequences are GTSNPN and SVGIG (reference sequence). V lost 3 bases and J 6 bases, leaving 15 bases between the germline ends.

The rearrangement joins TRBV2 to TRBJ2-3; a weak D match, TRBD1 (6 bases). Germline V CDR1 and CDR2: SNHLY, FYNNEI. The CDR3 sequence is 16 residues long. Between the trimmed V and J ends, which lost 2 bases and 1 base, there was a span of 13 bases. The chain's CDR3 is CASSEWGLEGTDTQYF. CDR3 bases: TGTGCCAGCAGTGAATGGGGGCTTGAAGGCACAGATACGCAGTATTTT.

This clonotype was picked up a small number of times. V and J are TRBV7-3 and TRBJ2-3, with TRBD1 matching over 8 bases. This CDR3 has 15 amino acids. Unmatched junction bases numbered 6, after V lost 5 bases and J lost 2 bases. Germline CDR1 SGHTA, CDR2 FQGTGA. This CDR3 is CASSRTGISTDTQYF. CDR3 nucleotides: TGTGCCAGCAGCCGGACAGGGATCTCCACAGATACGCAGTATTTT.

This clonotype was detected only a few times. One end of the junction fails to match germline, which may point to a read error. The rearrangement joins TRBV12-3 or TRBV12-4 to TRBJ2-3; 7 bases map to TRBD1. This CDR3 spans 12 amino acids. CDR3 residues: CASSSDRDTQYF. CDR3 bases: TGCGCCAGCAGCTCGGACAGGGATACGCAGTATTTT.

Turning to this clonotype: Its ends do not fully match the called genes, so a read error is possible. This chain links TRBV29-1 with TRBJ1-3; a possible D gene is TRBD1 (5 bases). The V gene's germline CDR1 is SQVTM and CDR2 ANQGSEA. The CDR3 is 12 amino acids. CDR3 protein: CRVEGPGNTIYF. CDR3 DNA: TGCAGAGTTGAGGGGCCGGGAAACACCATATATTTT.

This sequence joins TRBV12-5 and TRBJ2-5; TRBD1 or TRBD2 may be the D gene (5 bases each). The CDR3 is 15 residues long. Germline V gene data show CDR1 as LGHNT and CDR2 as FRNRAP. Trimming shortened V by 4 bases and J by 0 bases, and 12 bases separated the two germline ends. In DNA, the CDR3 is TGTGCTAGTGGTTCCGGGACCCTCAACCAAGAGACCCAGTACTTC. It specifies CASGSGTLNQETQYF. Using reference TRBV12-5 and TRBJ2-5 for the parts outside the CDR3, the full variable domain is DARVTQTPRHKVTEMGQEVTMRCQPILGHNTVFWYRQTMMQGLELLAYFRNRAPLDDSGMPKDRFSAEMPDATLATLKIQPSEPRDSAVYFCASGSGTLNQETQYFGPGTRLLVL.

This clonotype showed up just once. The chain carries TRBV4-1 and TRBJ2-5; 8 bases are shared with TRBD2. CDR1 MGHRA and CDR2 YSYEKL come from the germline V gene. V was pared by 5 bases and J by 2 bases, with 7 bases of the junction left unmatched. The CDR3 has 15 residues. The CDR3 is CASSSTGTRQETQYF. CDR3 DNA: TGCGCCAGCAGCTCGACCGGGACTAGGCAAGAGACCCAGTACTTC.

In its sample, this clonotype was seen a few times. The CDR3 DNA reads as TGTGCCAGCAGCCAAGCCTTTTCGGGGGACTCCTACAATGAGCAGTTCTTC. Its translation: CASSQAFSGDSYNEQFF. V usage is TRBV3-1 and J usage is TRBJ2-1, with a weak D call TRBD2 (6 bases). Germline loops: CDR1 LGHDT, CDR2 YNNKEL (reference sequence). Trimming left V 1 base short and J 0 bases short, with 13 bases between. This CDR3 region has 17 residues.

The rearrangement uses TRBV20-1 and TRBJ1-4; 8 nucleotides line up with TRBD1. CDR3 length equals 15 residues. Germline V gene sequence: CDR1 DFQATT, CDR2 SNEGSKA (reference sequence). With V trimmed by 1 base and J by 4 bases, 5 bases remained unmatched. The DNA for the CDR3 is TGCAGTGCTAGAGCCTCAGGGGGCATTAATGAAAAACTGTTTTTT. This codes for CSARASGGINEKLFF.

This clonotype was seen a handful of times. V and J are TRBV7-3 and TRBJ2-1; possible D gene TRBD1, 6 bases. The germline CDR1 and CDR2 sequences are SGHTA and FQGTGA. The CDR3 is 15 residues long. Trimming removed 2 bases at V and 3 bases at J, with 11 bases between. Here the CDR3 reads CASSLLTGLYNEQFF. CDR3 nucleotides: TGTGCCAGCAGCTTACTCACAGGGCTCTACAATGAGCAGTTCTTC.

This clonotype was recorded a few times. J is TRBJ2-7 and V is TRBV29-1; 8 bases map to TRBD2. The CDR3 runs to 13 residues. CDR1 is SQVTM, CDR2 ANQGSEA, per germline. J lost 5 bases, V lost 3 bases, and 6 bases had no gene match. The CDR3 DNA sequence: TGCAGCGTTGACGCCGGGAGGGGGAACGAGCAGTACTTC. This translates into CSVDAGRGNEQYF.

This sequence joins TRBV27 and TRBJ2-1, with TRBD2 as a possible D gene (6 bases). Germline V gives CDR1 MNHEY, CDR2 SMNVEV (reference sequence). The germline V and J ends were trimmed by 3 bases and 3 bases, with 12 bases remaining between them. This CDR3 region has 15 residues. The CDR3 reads CASSFSGRGYNEQFF. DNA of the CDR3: TGTGCCAGCAGTTTCTCCGGGAGAGGCTACAATGAGCAGTTCTTC.

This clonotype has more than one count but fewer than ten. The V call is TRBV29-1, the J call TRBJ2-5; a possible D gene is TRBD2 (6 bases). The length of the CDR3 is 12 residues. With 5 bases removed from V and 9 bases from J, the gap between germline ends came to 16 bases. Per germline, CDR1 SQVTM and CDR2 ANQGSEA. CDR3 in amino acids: CSVLVRGGAQYF. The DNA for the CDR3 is TGCAGCGTTCTCGTTAGGGGAGGTGCCCAGTACTTC.